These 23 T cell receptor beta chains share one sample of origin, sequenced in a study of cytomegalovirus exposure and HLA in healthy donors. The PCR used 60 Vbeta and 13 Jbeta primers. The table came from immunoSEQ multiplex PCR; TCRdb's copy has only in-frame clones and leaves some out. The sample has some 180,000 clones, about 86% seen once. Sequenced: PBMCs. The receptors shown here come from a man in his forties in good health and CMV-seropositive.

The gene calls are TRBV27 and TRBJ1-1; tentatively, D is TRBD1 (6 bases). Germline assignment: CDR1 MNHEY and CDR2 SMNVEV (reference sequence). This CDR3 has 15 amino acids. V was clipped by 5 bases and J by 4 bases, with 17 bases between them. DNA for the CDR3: TGTGCCAGCAGTAGCCTCCCGAACAGGGCCACTGAAGCTTTCTTT. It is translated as CASSSLPNRATEAFF.

In nucleotides, the CDR3 is TGTGCCAGCAGTCGGACTAGCGGTCCTTACAATGAGCAGTTCTTC. It encodes CASSRTSGPYNEQFF. The chain uses TRBV5-4 and TRBJ2-1, with 10 bases matching TRBD2. This CDR3 is 15 amino acids long. CDR1 and CDR2 (germline): SGHNT, YYREEE (reference sequence). V lost 5 bases to trimming and J lost 4 bases; unmatched junction nucleotides: 6.

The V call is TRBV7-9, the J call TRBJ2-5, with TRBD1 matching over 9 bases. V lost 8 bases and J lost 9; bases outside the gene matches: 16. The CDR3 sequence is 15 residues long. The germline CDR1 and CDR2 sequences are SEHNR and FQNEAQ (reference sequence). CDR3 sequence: CASRSGTGSWKAQYF. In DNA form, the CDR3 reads TGTGCCAGCCGCTCGGGGACAGGGTCTTGGAAGGCCCAGTACTTC.

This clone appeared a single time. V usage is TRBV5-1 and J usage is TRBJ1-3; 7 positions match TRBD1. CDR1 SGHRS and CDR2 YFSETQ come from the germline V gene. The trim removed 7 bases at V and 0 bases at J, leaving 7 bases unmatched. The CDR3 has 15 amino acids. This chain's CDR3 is CASGSGQISGNTIYF. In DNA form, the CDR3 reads TGCGCCAGCGGATCGGGACAGATCTCTGGAAACACCATATATTTT.

The CDR3 loop is CASRTGGLTDTQYF. Here the CDR3 DNA reads TGCGCCAGCAGGACAGGGGGCCTCACAGATACGCAGTATTTT. The V gene is TRBV5-1, the J gene TRBJ2-3; TRBD1 matches at 10 bases. The trim removed 5 bases at V and 2 bases at J, leaving 2 bases unmatched. Germline CDR1 is SGHRS and CDR2 is YFSETQ. This CDR3 is built from 14 residues.

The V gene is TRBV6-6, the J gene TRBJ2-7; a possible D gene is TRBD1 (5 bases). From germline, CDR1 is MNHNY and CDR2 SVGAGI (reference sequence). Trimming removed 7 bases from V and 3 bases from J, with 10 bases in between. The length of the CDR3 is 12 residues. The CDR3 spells CASTDDSYEQYF. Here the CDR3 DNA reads TGTGCCAGCACCGATGACAGCTACGAGCAGTACTTC.

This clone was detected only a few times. Here the CDR3 reads CASSANRGRTEAFF. CDR3 coding DNA: TGTGCCAGCAGTGCCAACAGGGGGCGTACTGAAGCTTTCTTT. The chain joins TRBV2 to TRBJ1-1; the match to TRBD1 covers 9 bases. Germline V gene sequence: CDR1 SNHLY, CDR2 FYNNEI. This CDR3 has 14 residues. V lost 4 bases to trimming and J lost 5 bases; unmatched junction nucleotides: 5.

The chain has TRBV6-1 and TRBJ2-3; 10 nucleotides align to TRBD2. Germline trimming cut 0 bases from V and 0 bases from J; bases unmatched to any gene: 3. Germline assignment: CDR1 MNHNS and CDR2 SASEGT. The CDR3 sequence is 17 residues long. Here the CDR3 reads CASSEALAGASTDTQYF. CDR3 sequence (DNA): TGTGCCAGCAGTGAAGCGCTAGCGGGGGCTAGCACAGATACGCAGTATTTT.

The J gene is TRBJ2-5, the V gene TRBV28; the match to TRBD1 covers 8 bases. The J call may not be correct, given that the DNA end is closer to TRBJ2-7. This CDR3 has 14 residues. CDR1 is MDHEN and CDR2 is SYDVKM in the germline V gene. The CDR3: CASSIPGQVYEQYF. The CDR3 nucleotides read TGTGCCAGCAGCATACCGGGACAGGTCTACGAGCAGTACTTC.

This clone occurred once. CDR3 nucleotide sequence: TGTGCCAGCAGCGGGCAAACAGGGGGAGATACGCAGTATTTT. Encoded protein: CASSGQTGGDTQYF. V gene TRBV7-2 combines with J gene TRBJ2-3; 8 nucleotides line up with TRBD1. J was trimmed by 5 bases and V by 5 bases; bases with no gene match: 6. This CDR3 spans 14 amino acids. Germline CDR1 and CDR2: SGHTA and FQGNSA.

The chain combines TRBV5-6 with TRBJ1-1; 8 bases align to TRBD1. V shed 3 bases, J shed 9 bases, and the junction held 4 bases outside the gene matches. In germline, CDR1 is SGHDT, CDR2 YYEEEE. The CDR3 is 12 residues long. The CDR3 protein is CASSSRTGKAFF. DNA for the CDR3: TGTGCCAGCAGCTCACGGACAGGGAAAGCTTTCTTT.

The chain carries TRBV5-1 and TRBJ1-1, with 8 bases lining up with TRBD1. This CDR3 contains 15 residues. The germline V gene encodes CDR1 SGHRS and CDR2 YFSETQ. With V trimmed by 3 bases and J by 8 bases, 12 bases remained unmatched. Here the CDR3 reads CASSSRPTGQGEAFF. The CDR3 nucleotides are TGCGCCAGCAGCTCGCGCCCGACCGGACAGGGAGAAGCTTTCTTT.

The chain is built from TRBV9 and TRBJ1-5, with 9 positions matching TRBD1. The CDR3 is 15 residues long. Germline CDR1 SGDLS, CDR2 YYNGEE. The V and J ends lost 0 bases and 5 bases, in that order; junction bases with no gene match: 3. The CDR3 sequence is CASSVGTGAYQPQHF. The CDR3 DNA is TGTGCCAGCAGCGTAGGGACAGGGGCATATCAGCCCCAGCATTTT.

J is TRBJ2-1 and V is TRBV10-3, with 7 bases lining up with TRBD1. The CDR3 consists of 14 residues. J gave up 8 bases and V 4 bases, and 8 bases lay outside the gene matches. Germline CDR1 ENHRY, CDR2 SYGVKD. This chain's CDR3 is CAISGDREFDEQFF. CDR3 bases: TGTGCCATCAGTGGGGACAGAGAATTTGATGAGCAGTTCTTC.

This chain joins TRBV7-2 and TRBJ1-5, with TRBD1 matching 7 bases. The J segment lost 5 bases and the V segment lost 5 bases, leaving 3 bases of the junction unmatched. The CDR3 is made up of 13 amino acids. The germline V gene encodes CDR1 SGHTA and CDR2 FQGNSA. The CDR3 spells CASSTTGYQPQHF. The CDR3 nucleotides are TGTGCCAGCAGCACGACAGGGTATCAGCCCCAGCATTTT.

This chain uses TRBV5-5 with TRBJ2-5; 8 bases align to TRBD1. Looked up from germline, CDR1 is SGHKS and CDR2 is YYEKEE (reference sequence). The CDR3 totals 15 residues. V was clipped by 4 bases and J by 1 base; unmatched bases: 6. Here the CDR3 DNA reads TGTGCCAGCAGCACCGGACAGGGCCCCCAAGAGACCCAGTACTTC. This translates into CASSTGQGPQETQYF.

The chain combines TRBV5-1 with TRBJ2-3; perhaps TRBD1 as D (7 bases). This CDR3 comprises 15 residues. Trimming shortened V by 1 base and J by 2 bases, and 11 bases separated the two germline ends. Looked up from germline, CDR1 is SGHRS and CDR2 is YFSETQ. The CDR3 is CASSLSRGATDTQYF. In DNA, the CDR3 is TGCGCCAGCAGCTTGTCCAGGGGGGCCACAGATACGCAGTATTTT.

The CDR3 protein is CASSFRDYGYTF. In nucleotides, the CDR3 is TGTGCCAGCAGTTTCAGGGACTATGGCTACACCTTC. V is TRBV28 and J is TRBJ1-2; D perhaps matches TRBD1 (5 bases). The CDR3 totals 12 residues. Germline-derived CDR1 and CDR2 are MDHEN and SYDVKM. Deletions cut 3 bases from V and 3 bases from J, with 5 bases between.

This chain's CDR3 is CASRKDTNTDTQYF. The CDR3, as DNA: TGTGCCAGCCGCAAAGACACAAACACAGATACGCAGTATTTT. The J gene is TRBJ2-3, the V gene TRBV25-1; D not certain. The V gene lost 8 bases and the J gene lost 2 bases, with 14 bases spanning the gap. Looked up from germline, CDR1 is MGHDK and CDR2 is SYGVNS. CDR3 length equals 14 residues.

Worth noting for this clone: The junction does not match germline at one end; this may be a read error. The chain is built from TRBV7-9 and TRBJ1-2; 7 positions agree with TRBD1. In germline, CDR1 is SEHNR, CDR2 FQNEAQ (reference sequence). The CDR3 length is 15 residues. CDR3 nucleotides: TGTTCCAGCAGCTTAGCGTCGGGCAGGGGGTATGGCTACACCTTC. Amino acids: CSSSLASGRGYGYTF.

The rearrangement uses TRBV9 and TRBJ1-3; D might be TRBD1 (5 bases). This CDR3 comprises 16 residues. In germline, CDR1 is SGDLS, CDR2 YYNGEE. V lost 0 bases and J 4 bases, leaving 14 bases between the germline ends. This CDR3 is CASSVGGRVGGNTIYF. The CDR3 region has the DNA TGTGCCAGCAGCGTAGGCGGCAGGGTGGGAGGAAACACCATATATTTT.

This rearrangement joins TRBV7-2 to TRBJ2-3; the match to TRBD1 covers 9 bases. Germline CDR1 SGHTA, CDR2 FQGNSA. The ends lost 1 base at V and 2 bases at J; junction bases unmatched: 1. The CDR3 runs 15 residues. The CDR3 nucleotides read TGTGCCAGCAGCTTAGGACAGGGGGACACAGATACGCAGTATTTT. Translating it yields CASSLGQGDTDTQYF.

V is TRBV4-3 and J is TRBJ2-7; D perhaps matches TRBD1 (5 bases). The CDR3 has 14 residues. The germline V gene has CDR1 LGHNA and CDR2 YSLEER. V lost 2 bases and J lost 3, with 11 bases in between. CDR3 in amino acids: CASSQRLGDYEQYF. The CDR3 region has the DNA TGCGCCAGCAGCCAAAGGCTAGGGGACTACGAGCAGTACTTC.